This entry lists 18 T cell receptor beta chains sequenced from one sample in a study of Graves' ophthalmopathy and Graves' hyperthyroidism. The authors amplified TCR beta CDR3 regions from RNA transcripts. First-round RT-PCR employed HTBI primers, with a second-round multiplex PCR after it. TCRdb re-called the multiplex PCR reads with MiXCR, one entry per CDR3 protein. Of about 740,000 distinct CDR3 sequences listed, about 44% are singletons. What was sequenced was peripheral blood. The receptors were gathered from an adult man with Graves' ophthalmopathy.

This clonotype occurred a few times. This chain uses TRBV7-2 with TRBJ1-2; 7 bases are a match to TRBD1. This CDR3 is built from 15 residues. V trimming: 5 bases; J trimming: 2 bases; junction bases outside the gene matches: 8. Germline V gives CDR1 SGHTA, CDR2 FQGNSA. CDR3 loop: CASSQDRVRNYGYTF. In DNA, the CDR3 is TGTGCCAGCAGCCAAGACAGGGTTAGAAACTATGGCTACACCTTC.

J is TRBJ1-2 and V is TRBV7-9; possible D gene TRBD1, 6 bases. Per the germline V gene, CDR1 is SEHNR and CDR2 is FQNEAQ (reference sequence). The CDR3 has 14 residues. Trimming shortened V by 5 bases and J by 6 bases, and 16 bases separated the two germline ends. The CDR3 bases are TGTGCCAGCAGCCAAGTCGGGGGCTTGGATGGCTACACCTTC. Translated, it gives CASSQVGGLDGYTF.

V is TRBV6-6 and J is TRBJ1-1; D possibly corresponds to TRBD1 (6 bases). CDR3 length: 14 amino acids. Germline V gives CDR1 MNHNY, CDR2 SVGAGI (reference sequence). Trimming stripped 5 bases from V and 1 base from J, with 11 bases between. The CDR3 protein is CASSNYRENTEAFF. The CDR3 region has the DNA TGTGCCAGCAGTAACTACAGGGAGAACACTGAAGCTTTCTTT.

This clonotype was detected ten times or more. The chain links TRBV15 to TRBJ1-2; a possible D gene is TRBD1 (5 bases). The V and J ends lost 4 bases and 4 bases respectively, with 10 bases between them. The CDR3 extends over 13 amino acids. CDR1 is LNHNV and CDR2 is YYDKDF in the germline V gene (reference sequence). The CDR3 sequence: CATSTGTSYGYTF. DNA of the CDR3: TGTGCCACCAGCACCGGGACCTCCTATGGCTACACCTTC.

The chain uses TRBV10-3 and TRBJ1-2, with D perhaps matching TRBD1 (5 bases). The germline gives CDR1 ENHRY, CDR2 SYGVKD. Trimming removed 10 bases at V and 7 bases at J, with 34 bases between. The CDR3 extends over 18 amino acids. This chain's CDR3 is CASSTVGLIQGGDSGYTF. CDR3 bases: TGTGCCAGCAGCACGGTGGGGTTAATTCAGGGAGGAGATAGTGGCTACACCTTC.

V usage is TRBV9 and J usage is TRBJ1-4; the D is unclear. From germline, CDR1 is SGDLS and CDR2 YYNGEE. V shed 4 bases and J shed 7 bases, with 5 bases lying between them. The CDR3 consists of 11 residues. The CDR3 spells CASSQFEKLFF. CDR3 nucleotides: TGTGCCAGCAGCCAATTTGAAAAACTGTTTTTT.

The V and J genes are TRBV19 and TRBJ1-1, with D maybe TRBD1 (6 bases). Trimming removed 2 bases from V and 2 bases from J, with 18 bases in between. The length of the CDR3 is 17 residues. Per the germline V gene, CDR1 is LNHDA and CDR2 is SQIVND (reference sequence). CDR3 DNA: TGTGCCAGTAGTATATCCGGATACAGGGTCATCAACACTGAAGCTTTCTTT. It specifies CASSISGYRVINTEAFF.

This clonotype showed up many times. This CDR3 reads CASSGGSLNTEAFF. The CDR3 DNA is TGTGCCAGCAGTGGGGGGAGCTTGAACACTGAAGCTTTCTTT. The gene calls are TRBV6-5 and TRBJ1-1; possible D gene TRBD1, 5 bases. Trimming stripped 5 bases from V and 0 bases from J, with 10 bases between. The CDR3 is 14 residues long. Germline V gene sequence: CDR1 MNHEY, CDR2 SVGAGI.

This chain links TRBV25-1 with TRBJ1-3; a possible D gene is TRBD1 (6 bases). CDR3 size: 14 residues. Germline V gene sequence: CDR1 MGHDK, CDR2 SYGVNS. V lost 4 bases and J lost 9, with 16 bases in between. The CDR3 here is CASSGNRDGGTIYF. The CDR3 DNA reads as TGTGCCAGCAGTGGCAACAGGGACGGAGGCACCATATATTTT.

This clonotype was seen a handful of times. The genes are TRBV5-4 and TRBJ2-1, with 8 bases that match TRBD1. V lost 3 bases to trimming and J lost 8 bases; unmatched junction nucleotides: 4. The germline V gene has CDR1 SGHNT and CDR2 YYREEE (reference sequence). The CDR3 extends over 13 amino acids. The CDR3 reads CASSSGQGHEQFF. The CDR3 coding sequence is TGTGCCAGCAGCTCCGGACAGGGCCATGAGCAGTTCTTC.

This chain links TRBV20-1 with TRBJ1-6; 8 bases fit TRBD1. The V gene end was trimmed by 4 bases and the J gene end by 9 bases; junction bases not matched to a gene: 14. Germline values: CDR1 DFQATT, CDR2 SNEGSKA (reference sequence). CDR3 size: 16 residues. CDR3 region: CSAIGQGVSQGSPLHF. The CDR3 nucleotides are TGCAGTGCTATCGGACAGGGAGTCAGTCAAGGTTCACCCCTCCACTTT.

The sample holds a few counts of this clonotype. The chain combines TRBV19 with TRBJ1-2; D may be TRBD1 (5 bases). V was pared by 3 bases and J by 8 bases, with 22 bases between. This CDR3 spans 16 amino acids. Germline V gives CDR1 LNHDA, CDR2 SQIVND (reference sequence). CDR3 sequence (DNA): TGTGCCAGTAGTATTTCCGCCAGGGAGACCTTCTCCGGCTACACCTTC. Translation gives CASSISARETFSGYTF.

This chain uses TRBV7-9 with TRBJ1-3; 7 nucleotides agree with TRBD1. CDR1 is SEHNR, CDR2 FQNEAQ, per germline (reference sequence). V trimming: 2 bases; J trimming: 7 bases; junction bases outside the gene matches: 8. The CDR3 totals 15 residues. CDR3 in amino acids: CASSLTQVRGNTIYF. In nucleotides, the CDR3 is TGTGCCAGCAGCTTAACACAAGTCAGGGGGAACACCATATATTTT.

This clonotype was counted ten times or more. V usage is TRBV15 and J usage is TRBJ1-1, with D uncertain. V was cut by 0 bases and J by 1 base, with 6 bases left in between. Germline V CDR1 and CDR2: LNHNV, YYDKDF (reference sequence). The CDR3 sequence is 14 residues long. CDR3 DNA: TGTGCCACCAGCAGAGATCTTGCGAACACTGAAGCTTTCTTT. It codes for CATSRDLANTEAFF. Variable domain in full (rest from reference TRBV15 and TRBJ1-1): DAMVIQNPRYQVTQFGKPVTLSCSQTLNHNVMYWYQQKSSQAPKLLFHYYDKDFNNEADTPDNFQSRRPNTSFCFLDIRSPGLGDTAMYLCATSRDLANTEAFFGQGTRLTVV.

This chain connects TRBV4-2 to TRBJ1-2; TRBD1 might be the D (6 bases). CDR1 is LGHNA and CDR2 is YNFKEQ in the germline V gene. The V end was cut by 0 bases, the J end by 3 bases, with 17 bases between. The CDR3 spans 17 residues. The DNA of the CDR3 is TGTGCCAGCAGCCAAGATGATGTGCCGGGGGCATACTATGGCTACACCTTC. Translated, it gives CASSQDDVPGAYYGYTF.

With regard to this clonotype: No conserved phenylalanine or tryptophan ends this CDR3, so it is likely a read error. V gene TRBV6-2 or TRBV6-3 combines with J gene TRBJ1-5; 9 bases match TRBD1. The CDR3 extends over 14 amino acids. Germline loops: CDR1 MNHEY, CDR2 SVGEGT. The V segment lost 4 bases and the J segment 4 bases; nucleotides outside the gene matches: 2. CDR3: CASSLGQGNQPQHL. CDR3 coding DNA: TGTGCCAGCAGTTTAGGACAGGGGAATCAGCCCCAGCATCTT.

A note on this clonotype: This could be a read error, since a much larger clone is one nucleotide away. This chain connects TRBV7-2 to TRBJ1-5, with D uncertain. CDR3 length: 15 amino acids. From germline, CDR1 is SGHTA and CDR2 FQGNSA. CDR3 bases: TGTGCCAGCAGCTTTGACCCTTATAGCAATCAGCCCCAGCGTTTT. Residues: CASSFDPYSNQPQRF.

The rearrangement uses TRBV29-1 and TRBJ1-2, with TRBD1 matching 8 bases. The CDR3 loop spans 11 amino acids. Per germline, CDR1 SQVTM and CDR2 ANQGSEA. Germline trimming cut 4 bases from V and 8 bases from J; bases unmatched to any gene: 3. CDR3: CSVVRTGGYTF. CDR3 bases: TGCAGCGTTGTTAGGACAGGGGGCTACACCTTC.